The clone carrying this T cell receptor (beta chain) is a singleton in its sample. Here immunoSEQ multiplex PCR was the method, and the copy in TCRdb shows in-frame clones only, minus some. The data show 55,000 to 75,000 clones, with 85% to 95% seen just once and 1.4% held by the top ten. The CDR3 covers 15 residues. Germline V CDR1 and CDR2: SGHDT, YYEEEE. The V segment lost 0 bases and the J segment 4 bases; nucleotides outside the gene matches: 4. The sample comes from a study of cytomegalovirus exposure and HLA in healthy donors. V gene TRBV5-6 combines with J gene TRBJ1-5, with 7 bases matching TRBD1. The TCR sequence derives from a man aged 18 to 35 in good health and CMV-seropositive. Material: PBMCs. As DNA, the CDR3 is TGTGCCAGCAGCTTGGGTACAGGGGTGAATCAGCCCCAGCATTTT. Translated: CASSLGTGVNQPQHF.